This T cell receptor (beta chain) comes out of a study of T cells in Graves' hyperthyroidism and ophthalmopathy. Study-wide results and caveats: Appearing also in blood were most of the thyroid clonotypes expanded above 0.001. Ophthalmopathy onset followed model prediction by a median approximately seven months.

Ophthalmopathy cases met thresholds of Clinical Activity Score at least 3, NOSPECS grade at least 4 and duration under 3 months. Used for diagnoses were clinical symptoms, serum thyroxine and TRAb, thyroid ultrasound and orbital computed tomography. The V and J ends lost 8 bases and 2 bases respectively, with 9 bases between them. The CDR3 runs 12 residues. Germline loops: CDR1 ENHRY, CDR2 SYGVKD. The CDR3 regions of TCR beta were amplified from RNA transcripts. In the first-round RT-PCR of the TCR CDR3, the HTBI primer set was used. TCRdb itself ran the multiplex PCR reads through MiXCR, one entry per CDR3 protein. The sample yields hundreds of thousands of distinct CDR3 sequences, 20% seen once. This clonotype was observed a handful of times. The antigen is unknown.

The chain recombines TRBV10-3 with TRBJ1-2; D not certain. The origin of this receptor is a man in his forties with Graves' ophthalmopathy. Specimen: blood. The CDR3 loop reads CAIEAENYGYTF. In DNA form, the CDR3 reads TGTGCCATCGAGGCGGAAAACTATGGCTACACCTTC.